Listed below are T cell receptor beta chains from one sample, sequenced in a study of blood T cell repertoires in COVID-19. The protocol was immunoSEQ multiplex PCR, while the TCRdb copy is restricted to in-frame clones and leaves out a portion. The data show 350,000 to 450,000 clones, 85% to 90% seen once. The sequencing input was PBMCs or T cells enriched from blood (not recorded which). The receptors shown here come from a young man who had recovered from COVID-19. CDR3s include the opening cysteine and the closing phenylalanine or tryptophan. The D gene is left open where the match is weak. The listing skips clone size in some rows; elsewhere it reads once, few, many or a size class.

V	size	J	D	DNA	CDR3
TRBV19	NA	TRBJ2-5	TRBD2	TGTGCCAGTAGTACACAACCGGGCCTCGGGGGGGAGACCCAGTACTTC	CASSTQPGLGGETQYF
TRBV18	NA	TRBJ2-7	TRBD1	TGTGCCAGCTCGGCCAGACAGGGGTCCGCGTCCTACGAGCAGTACTTC	CASSARQGSASYEQYF
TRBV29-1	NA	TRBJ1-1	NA	TGCAGCGCCTCAGGGGATCTAGAAGCTTTCTTT	CSASGDLEAFF
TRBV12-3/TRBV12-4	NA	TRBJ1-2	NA	TGTGCCAGCACGAATTCCGGGGAGGACTACACCTTC	CASTNSGEDYTF
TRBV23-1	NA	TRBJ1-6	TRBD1	TGCGCCAGCAGCCGCCACGGACAGGGATCACCCCTCCACTTT	CASSRHGQGSPLHF
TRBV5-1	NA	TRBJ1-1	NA	TGCGCCAGCAGCTGGAGCGAACAGGGCACTGAAGCTTTCTTT	CASSWSEQGTEAFF
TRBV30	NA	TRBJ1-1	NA	TGTGCCTGGAGTGGAGGGAGTCTGGTCACTGAAGCTTTCTTT	CAWSGGSLVTEAFF
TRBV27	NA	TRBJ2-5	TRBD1	TGTGCCAGCAGCCGGGACAGGGGGTGGACCCAGTACTTC	CASSRDRGWTQYF
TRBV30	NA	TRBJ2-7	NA	TGTGCCTGGGGGCAGGCCTACGAGCAGTACTTC	CAWGQAYEQYF
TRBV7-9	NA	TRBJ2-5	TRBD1	TGTGCCAGCAGCTTAGCTAGGGGGCTGGGGGAGACCCAGTACTTC	CASSLARGLGETQYF
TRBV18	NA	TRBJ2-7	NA	TGTGCCAGCTCACCACCGGGACCTGCCGCGGGGGAGCAGTACTTC	CASSPPGPAAGEQYF
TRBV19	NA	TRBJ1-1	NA	TGTGCCAGTTTGAGATGGACTGAAGCTTTCTTT	CASLRWTEAFF
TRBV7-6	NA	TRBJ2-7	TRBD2	TGTGCCAGCAGCTTACTACCGAGCGGGAGCGCCTACGAGCAGTACTTC	CASSLLPSGSAYEQYF
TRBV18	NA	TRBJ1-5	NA	TGTGCCAGCCTCCCGGGGAATCAGCCCCAGCATTTT	CASLPGNQPQHF
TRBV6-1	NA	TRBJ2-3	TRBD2	TGTGCCAGCAGTGAAAGGGAGGTAGGTGCGGGAGTAGAAGATACGCAGTATTTT	CASSEREVGAGVEDTQYF
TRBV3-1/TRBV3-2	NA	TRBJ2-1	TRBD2	TGTGCCAGCAGCCAAGACCCGGGACTAGGGGGCAATGAGCAGTTCTTC	CASSQDPGLGGNEQFF
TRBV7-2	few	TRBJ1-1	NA	TGTGCCAGCAGCTTACAATCTCGGGTGGGGCACACTGAAGCTTTCTTT	CASSLQSRVGHTEAFF
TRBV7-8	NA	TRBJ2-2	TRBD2	TGTGCCAGCAGCTCACCTGGGACTAGCGACCGGCCCGGGGAGCTGTTTTTT	CASSSPGTSDRPGELFF
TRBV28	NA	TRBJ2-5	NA	TGTGCCAGCAGTTTACGCAGGGGAGGGATCGAGACCCAGTACTTC	CASSLRRGGIETQYF
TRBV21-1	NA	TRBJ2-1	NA	TGTGCCAGCAGCCCCCGTGAGCTAGCGGGACCGAATGAGCAGTTCTTC	CASSPRELAGPNEQFF
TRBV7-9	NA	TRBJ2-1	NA	TGTGCCAGCAACCCCACTGGCGGCAGCTCCTACAATGAGCAGTTCTTC	CASNPTGGSSYNEQFF
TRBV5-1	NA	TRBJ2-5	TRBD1	TGCGCCAGCAGCCACGGACAGGGTCGGGAGACCCAGTACTTC	CASSHGQGRETQYF
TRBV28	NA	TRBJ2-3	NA	TGTGCCAGCATAACAGCTAGCACAGATACGCAGTATTTT	CASITASTDTQYF
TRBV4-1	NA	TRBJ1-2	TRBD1	TGCGCCAGCAGCCAAGAGACAGGGGGACCTAACTATGGCTACACCTTC	CASSQETGGPNYGYTF
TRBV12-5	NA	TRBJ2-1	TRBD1	TGTGCTAGTGGTACCGTGGGGACAGAGGAAAACAATGAGCAGTTCTTC	CASGTVGTEENNEQFF
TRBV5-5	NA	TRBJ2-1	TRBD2	TGTGCCAGCAGCTTGGGAGCGACTAGCGGGGCCCTCGTCCAGTTCTTC	CASSLGATSGALVQFF
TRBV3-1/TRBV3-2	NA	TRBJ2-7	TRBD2	TGTGCCAGCAGCCAAGACCCCAACACGAGGGCGGGAGAATACGAGCAGTACTTC	CASSQDPNTRAGEYEQYF
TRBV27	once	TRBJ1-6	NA	TGTGCCAGCAGCCCCTCTGCAGGGTGGGAGGTCTATAATTCACCCCTCCACTTT	CASSPSAGWEVYNSPLHF
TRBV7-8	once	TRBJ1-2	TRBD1	TGTGCCAGCAGCATAACCGGGACAGGGGATGGCTACACCTTC	CASSITGTGDGYTF
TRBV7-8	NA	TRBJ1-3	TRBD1	TGTGCCAGCAGCCCACCCCCCGACAGGGGTGGAAACACCATATATTTT	CASSPPPDRGGNTIYF
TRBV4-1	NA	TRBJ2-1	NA	TGCGCCAGCACCCATTCCCCCGGTTTGGAACTAGGTTACAATGAGCAGTTCTTC	CASTHSPGLELGYNEQFF
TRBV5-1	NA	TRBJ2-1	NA	TGCGCCAGCAGCCCCGGGACTTCGAGTGGTGAGCAGTTCTTC	CASSPGTSSGEQFF
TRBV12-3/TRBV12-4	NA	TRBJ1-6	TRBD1	TGTGCCAGCAGTCTTACAGGGGACGAGCCCCTCCACTTT	CASSLTGDEPLHF
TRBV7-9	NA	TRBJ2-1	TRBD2	TGTGCCAGCAGCTTAGCTAGCGGGAGGACCTATGAGCAGTTCTTC	CASSLASGRTYEQFF
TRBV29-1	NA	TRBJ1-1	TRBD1	TGCAGCGTCCTGGGCCCTGGGACAGTCACTGAAGCTTTCTTT	CSVLGPGTVTEAFF
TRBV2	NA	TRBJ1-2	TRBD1	TGTGCCAGCGGAAACCCTCTCAGGGGGCATGGCTACACCTTC	CASGNPLRGHGYTF
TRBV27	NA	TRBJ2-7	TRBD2	TGTGCCAGCAGTTTCTCTAGCGGAAGCTCCTACGAGCAGTACTTC	CASSFSSGSSYEQYF
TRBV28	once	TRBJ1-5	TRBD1	TGTGCCAGCACCAAACCACAGACAGGGGGGTATCAGCCCCAGCATTTT	CASTKPQTGGYQPQHF
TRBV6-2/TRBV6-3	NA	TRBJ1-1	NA	TGTGCCAGCAGTTACTTGCAGGACACTGAAGCTTTCTTT	CASSYLQDTEAFF
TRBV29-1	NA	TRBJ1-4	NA	TGCAGCGTCCAGATCGGGGAAAAACTGTTTTTT	CSVQIGEKLFF
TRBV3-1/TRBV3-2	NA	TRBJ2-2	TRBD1	TGTGCCAGCAGACAAGGGACAGGGGTCACCGGGGAGCTGTTTTTT	CASRQGTGVTGELFF
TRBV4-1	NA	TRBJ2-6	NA	TGCGCCAGCAGCAAAGGTCAGGGCTACGGGGCCAACGTCCTGACTTTC	CASSKGQGYGANVLTF
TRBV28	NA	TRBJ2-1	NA	TGTGCCAGCAGTGTCGGGGGAGCAGGGTCCTACAATGAGCAGTTCTTC	CASSVGGAGSYNEQFF
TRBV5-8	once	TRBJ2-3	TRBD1	TGTGCCAGCAGCTCCGGACAGGGGGCAGGAGATACGCAGTATTTT	CASSSGQGAGDTQYF
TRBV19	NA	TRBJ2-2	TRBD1	TGTGCCAGTAGTCGGACAGGGGAGGCCGGGGAGCTGTTTTTT	CASSRTGEAGELFF
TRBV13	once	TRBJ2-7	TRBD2	TGTGCCAGCAGCTTAAGACTAGCGGGAGGATACGAGCAGTACTTC	CASSLRLAGGYEQYF
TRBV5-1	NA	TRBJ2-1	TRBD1	TGCGCCAGCAGCCTTCAAACAGGGGGTACCTACAATGAGCAGTTCTTC	CASSLQTGGTYNEQFF
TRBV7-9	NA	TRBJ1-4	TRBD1	TGTGCCAGCGGCGGGACAGGGGATTCTCTAGGTTCGGAAAAACTGTTTTTT	CASGGTGDSLGSEKLFF
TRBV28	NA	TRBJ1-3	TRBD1	TGTGCCAGCAGCCGACAGGGGCACTCTGGAAACACCATATATTTT	CASSRQGHSGNTIYF
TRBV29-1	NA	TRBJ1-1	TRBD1	TGCAGCGTGCCCGGACAGGGAGGAGGCACTGAAGCTTTCTTT	CSVPGQGGGTEAFF
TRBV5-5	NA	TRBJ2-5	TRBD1	TGTGCCAGCAGCTTGGGACAGGGGATGCAAGAGACCCAGTACTTC	CASSLGQGMQETQYF
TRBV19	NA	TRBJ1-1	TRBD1	TGTGCCAGTAGTCAATGGACAGGGAGCGAAGCTTTCTTT	CASSQWTGSEAFF
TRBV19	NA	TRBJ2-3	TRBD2	TGTGCCAGTAGTAAGGGACTAGCGGGAGTGGATACGCAGTATTTT	CASSKGLAGVDTQYF
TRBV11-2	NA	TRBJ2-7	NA	TGTGCCAGCAGCTTACGGGACACCCTCGAGCAGTACTTC	CASSLRDTLEQYF
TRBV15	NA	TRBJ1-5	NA	TGTGCCACCAGCAGAGATAGAGCGGGGGGACAGCCCCAGCATTTT	CATSRDRAGGQPQHF